One and the same sample provided the 32 T cell receptor beta chains below, sequenced in a study of regulatory T cells in long-lasting Graves disease. Indicated time point: newly diagnosed GD, antithyroid drugs for less than 3 months. RNA from PBMCs was the source of the TCR library. According to the study, TCR beta libraries were built with iRepertoire HTBI primers and CDR3-region Arm-PCR. TCRdb used MiXCR to reprocess the multiplex PCR reads, holding one entry per CDR3 protein. Of 350,000 to 500,000 distinct CDR3 sequences listed, 16% are singletons. The same sample was also used in a study of T cells in Graves' hyperthyroidism and ophthalmopathy.

The sequenced sample was peripheral blood mononuclear cells (PBMCs), obtained at new diagnosis, from a patient treated with antithyroid drugs. The receptors were gathered from a woman aged 25 to 45 with Graves disease.

Of note for this clonotype: A far larger clone is a single base away, which makes a read error likely. The chain is built from TRBV7-2 and TRBJ1-2; D is possibly TRBD1 (5 bases). Germline-derived CDR1 and CDR2 are SGHTA and FQGNSA. The V and J ends lost 1 base and 8 bases respectively, with 11 bases between them. The CDR3 loop spans 13 amino acids. The CDR3 region has the DNA TGTGCCAGCAGCTTAGGGGCAGGGCGAGGCTACACCTTC. Protein sequence: CASSLGAGRGYTF. The variable domain in full, completed from reference TRBV7-2 and TRBJ1-2, reads GAGVSQSPSNKVTEKGKDVELRCDPISGHTALYWYRQSLGQGLEFLIYFQGNSAPDKSGLPSDRFSAERTGGSVSTLTIQRTQQEDSAVYLCASSLGAGRGYTFGSGTRLTVV.

The sample holds a few counts of this clonotype. This chain joins TRBV5-1 and TRBJ1-1, with unresolved D. V was pared by 2 bases and J by 3 bases, with 23 bases between. Germline V gene sequence: CDR1 SGHRS, CDR2 YFSETQ. The length of the CDR3 is 18 residues. The chain's CDR3 is CASSFAESRPSLDTEAFF. As DNA, the CDR3 is TGCGCCAGCAGCTTCGCGGAATCTAGGCCATCGTTGGACACTGAAGCTTTCTTT.

This clonotype was recorded many times. V and J are TRBV5-1 and TRBJ2-7; TRBD1 aligns across 7 bases. J lost 5 bases, V lost 1 base, and 3 bases had no gene match. CDR3 length: 13 amino acids. From germline, CDR1 is SGHRS and CDR2 YFSETQ. CDR3 coding DNA: TGCGCCAGCAGCTTGACAGGGGCCCACGAGCAGTACTTC. Its translation is CASSLTGAHEQYF.

As for this clonotype: The junction departs from the called germline gene at one end, perhaps through a read error. The rearrangement links TRBV20-1 to TRBJ2-2, with D perhaps TRBD1 (6 bases). Per germline, CDR1 DFQATT and CDR2 SNEGSKA (reference sequence). The CDR3 has 16 amino acids. CDR3 region: CGARDPGRGGTGELFF. The CDR3 nucleotides read TGCGGTGCTAGAGATCCGGGCAGGGGTGGCACCGGGGAGCTGTTTTTT.

This clonotype was counted ten times or more. The chain employs TRBV6-2 or TRBV6-3 and TRBJ1-1; D is unresolved. The germline gives CDR1 MNHEY, CDR2 SVGEGT. The CDR3 has 13 amino acids. Trimming removed 11 bases from V and 1 base from J, with 14 bases in between. The CDR3 loop is CASRKPPNTEAFF. In nucleotides, the CDR3 is TGTGCCTCCCGCAAGCCTCCGAACACTGAAGCTTTCTTT.

V is TRBV2 and J is TRBJ2-7; D possibly corresponds to TRBD1 (6 bases). Trimming left V 7 bases short and J 2 bases short, with 15 bases between. CDR1 and CDR2 from the germline V gene are SNHLY and FYNNEI. The CDR3 covers 14 residues. The CDR3 sequence: CASNRQEPPYEQYF. The CDR3 DNA reads TGTGCCAGCAACCGACAGGAACCTCCCTACGAGCAGTACTTC. The complete variable domain, with remaining parts taken from reference TRBV2 and TRBJ2-7, reads EPEVTQTPSHQVTQMGQEVILRCVPISNHLYFYWYRQILGQKVEFLVSFYNNEISEKSEIFDDQFSVERPDGSNFTLKIRSTKLEDSAMYFCASNRQEPPYEQYFGPGTRLTVT.

This clonotype was observed at least ten times. The rearrangement links TRBV5-1 to TRBJ2-7; no clear D gene. The V end lost 0 bases, the J end lost 0 bases, and 22 bases lay between the germline ends. Germline values: CDR1 SGHRS, CDR2 YFSETQ. There are 19 residues in the CDR3. CDR3 nucleotide sequence: TGCGCCAGCAGCTTGGCCGCTGGGTCCAGGCTCATAAACTCCTACGAGCAGTACTTC. Translation gives CASSLAAGSRLINSYEQYF.

V gene TRBV6-2 or TRBV6-3 combines with J gene TRBJ2-7, with D perhaps matching TRBD2 (6 bases). In germline, CDR1 is MNHEY, CDR2 SVGEGT. The V gene lost 8 bases and the J gene lost 6 bases, with 17 bases spanning the gap. This CDR3 is built from 13 residues. The CDR3 loop is CASRRGKWGEQYF. CDR3 coding DNA: TGTGCCAGCCGTCGGGGGAAATGGGGCGAGCAGTACTTC.

This clonotype was picked up many times. The V gene is TRBV27, the J gene TRBJ1-2, with 9 bases lining up with TRBD1. The germline gives CDR1 MNHEY, CDR2 SMNVEV (reference sequence). The CDR3 is 15 residues long. Losses at the gene ends were 0 bases for V and 7 bases for J; bases not matched to a gene: 6. The CDR3 sequence: CASSLSTGTGRGYTF. CDR3 sequence (DNA): TGTGCCAGCAGTTTATCGACCGGGACAGGGCGTGGCTACACCTTC.

This clonotype was seen ten or more times. V is TRBV7-2 and J is TRBJ2-7; maybe TRBD1 (6 bases). Germline CDR1 reads SGHTA; CDR2 reads FQGNSA. V dropped 1 base and J dropped 6 bases, with 10 bases sitting between them. The CDR3 has 13 residues. The CDR3 loop reads CASSLDRESEQYF. DNA for the CDR3: TGTGCCAGCAGCTTAGACAGGGAGAGCGAGCAGTACTTC.

This clonotype was seen at least ten times. The V and J genes are TRBV15 and TRBJ2-1; 9 nucleotides match TRBD2. The CDR3 spans 16 residues. From germline, CDR1 is LNHNV and CDR2 YYDKDF (reference sequence). V shed 1 base and J 5 bases; nucleotides not matched to a gene: 6. DNA for the CDR3: TGTGCCACCAGCAGAGGTAGCGGGAGTTTGAACAATGAGCAGTTCTTC. It yields the protein CATSRGSGSLNNEQFF.

This clonotype has more than one count but fewer than ten. The V and J genes are TRBV19 and TRBJ1-1; D is unresolved. This CDR3 is 14 amino acids long. Deletions cut 7 bases from V and 4 bases from J, with 16 bases between. From germline, CDR1 is LNHDA and CDR2 SQIVND (reference sequence). The CDR3 reads CASTIRGFGTEAFF. The CDR3 region has the DNA TGTGCCAGTACGATTAGAGGATTTGGCACTGAAGCTTTCTTT.

This clonotype was picked up many times. The chain employs TRBV20-1 and TRBJ2-1; D ambiguous. The CDR3 contains 13 residues. The germline gives CDR1 DFQATT, CDR2 SNEGSKA (reference sequence). V was pared by 8 bases and J by 0 bases, with 11 bases between. CDR3: CSLGIFSYNEQFF. CDR3 in DNA: TGCAGTCTTGGGATTTTCTCCTACAATGAGCAGTTCTTC.

The sample holds many counts of this clonotype. This CDR3 is CASSQVGFNEKLFF. For the CDR3, the DNA is TGTGCCAGCAGCCAAGTTGGGTTTAATGAAAAACTGTTTTTT. The chain couples TRBV3-1 to TRBJ1-4; D remains unclear. The CDR3 is 14 residues long. The V gene's germline CDR1 is LGHDT and CDR2 YNNKEL (reference sequence). V lost 1 base and J 4 bases, leaving 7 bases between the germline ends.

This clonotype appeared a few times. The chain couples TRBV20-1 to TRBJ2-1; tentatively, D is TRBD2 (5 bases). Trimming shortened V by 0 bases and J by 10 bases, and 13 bases separated the two germline ends. Per the germline V gene, CDR1 is DFQATT and CDR2 is SNEGSKA (reference sequence). The CDR3 extends over 13 amino acids. The CDR3 DNA follows: TGCAGTGCTAGAGAAGTGGGAGATAGGGAGCAGTTCTTC. Its protein is CSAREVGDREQFF.

A word on this clonotype: Being one base from a much bigger clone, this may be a read error. The chain uses TRBV6-2 or TRBV6-3 and TRBJ1-2; TRBD1 matches 8 bases. Germline lookup yields CDR1 MNHEY and CDR2 SVGEGT. The CDR3 length is 14 residues. Germline trimming cut 5 bases from V and 8 bases from J; bases unmatched to any gene: 10. The CDR3 sequence is CASSRDRKAVGYTF. The DNA of the CDR3 is TGTGCCAGCAGTCGGGACAGGAAGGCTGTGGGCTACACCTTC.

This clonotype was picked up many times. The rearrangement joins TRBV20-1 to TRBJ2-2; D call uncertain. Germline V lookup: CDR1 DFQATT, CDR2 SNEGSKA (reference sequence). The V end lost 6 bases, the J end lost 4 bases, and 21 bases lay between the germline ends. The CDR3 sequence is 16 residues long. In DNA, the CDR3 is TGCAGTGCAACGGACCCATCCCCTGAAACCACCGGGGAGCTGTTTTTT. Its protein product is CSATDPSPETTGELFF.

The rearrangement links TRBV19 to TRBJ2-5, with a weak D call TRBD1 (6 bases). Trimming left V 10 bases short and J 5 bases short, with 14 bases between. The germline V gene has CDR1 LNHDA and CDR2 SQIVND (reference sequence). The CDR3 has 12 residues. This CDR3 is CATRDTGETQYF. The CDR3 DNA sequence: TGTGCCACCCGGGACACGGGGGAGACCCAGTACTTC.

The gene calls are TRBV9 and TRBJ2-3; the match to TRBD2 covers 11 bases. The V and J ends lost 3 bases and 2 bases, in that order; junction bases with no gene match: 8. Looked up from germline, CDR1 is SGDLS and CDR2 is YYNGEE. The CDR3 length is 17 residues. The CDR3, as DNA: TGTGCCAGCAGCGCTACTAGCGGGAGTAGAATCACAGATACGCAGTATTTT. This translates into CASSATSGSRITDTQYF.

This clonotype showed up many times. The J gene is TRBJ1-2, the V gene TRBV15; D may be TRBD1 (5 bases). The CDR3 has 14 residues. Germline V gene lookup returns CDR1 LNHNV and CDR2 YYDKDF (reference sequence). Trimming shortened V by 1 base and J by 3 bases, and 9 bases separated the two germline ends. The CDR3: CATSRAREYYGYTF. The CDR3 coding sequence is TGTGCCACCAGCAGAGCCAGGGAATACTATGGCTACACCTTC. Using reference TRBV15 and TRBJ1-2 for the parts outside the CDR3, the full variable domain is DAMVIQNPRYQVTQFGKPVTLSCSQTLNHNVMYWYQQKSSQAPKLLFHYYDKDFNNEADTPDNFQSRRPNTSFCFLDIRSPGLGDTAMYLCATSRAREYYGYTFGSGTRLTVV.

The chain carries TRBV7-2 and TRBJ1-2; D perhaps matches TRBD1 (5 bases). This CDR3 is built from 13 residues. With 7 bases removed from V and 5 bases from J, the gap between germline ends came to 14 bases. CDR1 and CDR2 from the germline V gene are SGHTA and FQGNSA. The DNA for the CDR3 is TGTGCCAGCAAATCTGGGGGGGGGTATGGCTACACCTTC. Its translation: CASKSGGGYGYTF.

This clonotype appeared a few times. The rearrangement joins TRBV7-3 to TRBJ2-2; D unresolved. Between the trimmed V and J ends, which lost 7 bases and 6 bases, there was a span of 15 bases. The CDR3 has 14 residues. The V gene's germline CDR1 is SGHTA and CDR2 FQGTGA. The CDR3 DNA reads as TGTGCCAGCACCCGTGGGCGAGGTTCCGGGGAGCTGTTTTTT. Translation: CASTRGRGSGELFF.

There are many counts of this clonotype. The chain joins TRBV27 to TRBJ2-2; D not resolved. The CDR3 extends over 12 amino acids. Trimming removed 6 bases from V and 4 bases from J, with 6 bases in between. Germline CDR1 is MNHEY and CDR2 is SMNVEV (reference sequence). The CDR3 sequence: CASSLITGELFF. The CDR3 DNA reads TGTGCCAGCAGCTTGATCACCGGGGAGCTGTTTTTT.

This clonotype was counted between two and nine times. The chain recombines TRBV20-1 with TRBJ2-5, with D perhaps matching TRBD2 (6 bases). The CDR3 extends over 15 amino acids. Trimming took 1 base from V and 5 from J, leaving 17 bases between them. Germline V gene sequence: CDR1 DFQATT, CDR2 SNEGSKA (reference sequence). CDR3 sequence reads: CSARVPGRDWETQYF. The CDR3 coding sequence is TGCAGTGCTAGAGTACCCGGCAGGGACTGGGAGACCCAGTACTTC.

This clonotype appeared many times. V is TRBV10-3 and J is TRBJ2-3, with no clear D. With 3 bases removed from V and 3 bases from J, the gap between germline ends came to 7 bases. The CDR3 spans 13 residues. Germline loops: CDR1 ENHRY, CDR2 SYGVKD. CDR3 region: CAISDTQTDTQYF. The CDR3 region has the DNA TGTGCCATCAGTGATACCCAAACAGATACGCAGTATTTT.

This clonotype was observed a handful of times. The gene calls are TRBV19 and TRBJ1-5, with 9 positions matching TRBD1. Per the germline V gene, CDR1 is LNHDA and CDR2 is SQIVND (reference sequence). The CDR3 runs to 14 residues. J was trimmed by 7 bases and V by 4 bases; bases with no gene match: 5. The CDR3 DNA reads as TGTGCCAGTAGTACCCGGACAGGGGTCCAGCCCCAGCATTTT. Translation: CASSTRTGVQPQHF.

This clonotype has just a few counts. This chain joins TRBV7-9 and TRBJ1-4, with D hard to call. The CDR3 is 15 amino acids. Germline CDR1 is SEHNR and CDR2 is FQNEAQ (reference sequence). V shed 4 bases and J shed 8 bases, with 17 bases lying between them. The CDR3 coding sequence is TGTGCCAGCAGCTCCTGGACGGAGGAAGGCGAAAAACTGTTTTTT. Translated, it gives CASSSWTEEGEKLFF.

The V call is TRBV5-1, the J call TRBJ2-1; D may correspond to TRBD1 or TRBD2 (5 bases each). Trimming removed 6 bases from V and 13 bases from J, with 14 bases in between. The CDR3 is made up of 11 amino acids. Germline V gene lookup returns CDR1 SGHRS and CDR2 YFSETQ. In DNA form, the CDR3 reads TGCGCCAGCAACACCCCGGGACCCCAGTTCTTC. Translation gives CASNTPGPQFF.

This clonotype was picked up many times. CDR3 coding DNA: TGTGCCTGGAGTAACAGCAATCAGCCCCAGCATTTT. This encodes CAWSNSNQPQHF. The chain links TRBV30 to TRBJ1-5; D is undetermined. The ends were cut back, 2 bases at V and 1 base at J, with 3 bases in the middle. The germline V gene has CDR1 GTSNPN and CDR2 SVGIG (reference sequence). The CDR3 has 12 amino acids.

This rearrangement joins TRBV5-1 to TRBJ1-1; tentatively, D is TRBD1 (5 bases). V lost 0 bases, J lost 1 base, and 13 bases lay in between. CDR1 SGHRS and CDR2 YFSETQ come from the germline V gene. This CDR3 region has 16 residues. CDR3: CASSLEGPTENTEAFF. The CDR3 DNA is TGCGCCAGCAGCTTGGAGGGCCCGACAGAGAACACTGAAGCTTTCTTT.

The chain joins TRBV9 to TRBJ1-1; D gene ambiguous. This CDR3 contains 14 residues. The V and J ends lost 0 bases and 2 bases respectively, with 8 bases between them. Germline V gene data show CDR1 as SGDLS and CDR2 as YYNGEE. Here the CDR3 DNA reads TGTGCCAGCAGCGTAGCTCAGGTAAACACTGAAGCTTTCTTT. Encoded protein: CASSVAQVNTEAFF.

This clonotype came up many times. The rearrangement links TRBV28 to TRBJ2-3; D not resolved. Germline-derived CDR1 and CDR2 are MDHEN and SYDVKM. The CDR3 is made up of 13 amino acids. The V end was cut by 8 bases, the J end by 4 bases, with 13 bases between. CDR3 residues: CASSGLDPDTQYF. The CDR3 DNA follows: TGTGCCAGCTCCGGTCTCGACCCAGATACGCAGTATTTT. Variable domain in full (rest from reference TRBV28 and TRBJ2-3): DVKVTQSSRYLVKRTGEKVFLECVQDMDHENMFWYRQDPGLGLRLIYFSYDVKMKEKGDIPEGYSVSREKKERFSLILESASTNQTSMYLCASSGLDPDTQYFGPGTRLTVL.